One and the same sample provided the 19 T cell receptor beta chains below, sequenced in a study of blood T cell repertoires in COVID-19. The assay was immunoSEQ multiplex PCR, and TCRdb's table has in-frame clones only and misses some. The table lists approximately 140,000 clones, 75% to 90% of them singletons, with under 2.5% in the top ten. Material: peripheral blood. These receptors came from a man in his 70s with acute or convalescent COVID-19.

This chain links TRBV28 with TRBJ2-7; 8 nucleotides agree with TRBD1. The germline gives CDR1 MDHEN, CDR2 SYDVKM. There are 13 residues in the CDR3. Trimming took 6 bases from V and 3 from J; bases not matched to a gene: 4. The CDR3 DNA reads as TGTGCCAGCAGAACAGGGGGTATCTACGAGCAGTACTTC. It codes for CASRTGGIYEQYF.

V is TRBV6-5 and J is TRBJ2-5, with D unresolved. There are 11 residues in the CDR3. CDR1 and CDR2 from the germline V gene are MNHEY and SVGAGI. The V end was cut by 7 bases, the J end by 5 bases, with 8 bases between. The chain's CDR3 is CASIGWETQYF. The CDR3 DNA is TGTGCCAGCATCGGGTGGGAGACCCAGTACTTC.

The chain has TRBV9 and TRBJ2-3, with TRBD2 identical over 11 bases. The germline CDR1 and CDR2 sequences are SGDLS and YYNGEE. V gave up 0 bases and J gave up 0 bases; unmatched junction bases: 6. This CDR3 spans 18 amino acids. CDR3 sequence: CASSVGASGGPSTDTQYF. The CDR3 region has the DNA TGTGCCAGCAGCGTAGGGGCTAGCGGGGGGCCAAGCACAGATACGCAGTATTTT.

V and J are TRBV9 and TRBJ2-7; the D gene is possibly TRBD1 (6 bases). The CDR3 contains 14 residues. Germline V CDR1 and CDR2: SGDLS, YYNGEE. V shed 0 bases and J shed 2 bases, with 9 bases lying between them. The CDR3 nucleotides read TGTGCCAGCAGCGTAGGGACAGCAGCCTACGAGCAGTACTTC. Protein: CASSVGTAAYEQYF.

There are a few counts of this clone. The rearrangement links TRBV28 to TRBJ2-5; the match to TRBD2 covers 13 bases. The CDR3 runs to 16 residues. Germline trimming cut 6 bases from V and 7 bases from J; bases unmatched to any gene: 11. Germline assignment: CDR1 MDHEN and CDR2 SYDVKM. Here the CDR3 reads CASRQGTSGVSGTQYF. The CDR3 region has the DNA TGTGCCAGCAGGCAAGGGACTAGCGGGGTCAGCGGGACCCAGTACTTC.

The CDR3 bases are TGTGCCAGCGGCTTAGGGAGGAGCAACAATGAGCAGTTCTTC. Amino acid sequence: CASGLGRSNNEQFF. The chain couples TRBV6-5 to TRBJ2-1; maybe TRBD2 (6 bases). The length of the CDR3 is 14 residues. The V and J ends lost 8 bases and 5 bases respectively, with 16 bases between them. Germline values: CDR1 MNHEY, CDR2 SVGAGI.

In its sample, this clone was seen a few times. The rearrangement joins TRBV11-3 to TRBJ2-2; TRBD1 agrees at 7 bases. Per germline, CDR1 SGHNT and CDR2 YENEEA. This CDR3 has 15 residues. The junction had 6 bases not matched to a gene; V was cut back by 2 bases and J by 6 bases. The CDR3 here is CASSLRQGGAGELFF. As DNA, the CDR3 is TGTGCCAGCAGCTTAAGACAGGGTGGAGCCGGGGAGCTGTTTTTT.

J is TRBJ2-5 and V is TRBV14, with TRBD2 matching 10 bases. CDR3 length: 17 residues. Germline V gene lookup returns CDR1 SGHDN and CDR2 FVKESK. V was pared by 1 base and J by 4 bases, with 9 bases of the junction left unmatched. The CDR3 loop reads CASSQAAASGGPETQYF. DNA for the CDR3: TGTGCCAGCAGCCAAGCGGCGGCTAGCGGGGGCCCAGAGACCCAGTACTTC.

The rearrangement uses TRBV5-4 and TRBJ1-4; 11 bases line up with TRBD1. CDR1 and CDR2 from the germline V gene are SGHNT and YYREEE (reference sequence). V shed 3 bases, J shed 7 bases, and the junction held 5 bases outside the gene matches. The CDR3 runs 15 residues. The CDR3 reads CASSYGQGAGEKLFF. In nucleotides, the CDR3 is TGTGCCAGCAGCTATGGACAGGGGGCGGGTGAAAAACTGTTTTTT.

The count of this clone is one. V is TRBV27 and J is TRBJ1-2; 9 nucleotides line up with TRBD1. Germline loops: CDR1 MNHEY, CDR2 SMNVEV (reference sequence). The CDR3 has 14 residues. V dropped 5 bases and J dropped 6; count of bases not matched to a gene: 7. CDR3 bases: TGTGCCAGCAGTCCCGGGACAGGGTTCCATGGCTACACCTTC. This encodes CASSPGTGFHGYTF.

CDR3 in DNA: TGCGCCAGCAGCGAACAGGGTATGAACACTGAAGCTTTCTTT. Amino acids: CASSEQGMNTEAFF. The chain uses TRBV5-1 and TRBJ1-1, with D possibly matching TRBD1 (6 bases). This CDR3 contains 14 residues. Germline CDR1 and CDR2: SGHRS and YFSETQ. The V and J ends lost 4 bases and 0 bases respectively, with 10 bases between them. Full variable domain (missing parts from reference TRBV5-1 and TRBJ1-1): KAGVTQTPRYLIKTRGQQVTLSCSPISGHRSVSWYQQTPGQGLQFLFEYFSETQRNKGNFPGRFSGRQFSNSRSEMNVSTLELGDSALYLCASSEQGMNTEAFFGQGTRLTVV.

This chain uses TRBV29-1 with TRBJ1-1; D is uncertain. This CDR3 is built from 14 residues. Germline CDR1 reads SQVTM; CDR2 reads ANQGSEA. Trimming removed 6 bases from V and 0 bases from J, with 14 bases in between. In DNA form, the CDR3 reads TGCAGCGTCACCGCCCGGGGATTGAACACTGAAGCTTTCTTT. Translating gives CSVTARGLNTEAFF.

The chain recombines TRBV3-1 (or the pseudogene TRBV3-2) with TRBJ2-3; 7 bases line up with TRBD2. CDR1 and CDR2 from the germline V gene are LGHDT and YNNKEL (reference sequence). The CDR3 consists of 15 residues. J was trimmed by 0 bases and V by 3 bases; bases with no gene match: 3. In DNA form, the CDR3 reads TGTGCCAGCAGCCAGGGGGGGGACAGCACAGATACGCAGTATTTT. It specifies CASSQGGDSTDTQYF.

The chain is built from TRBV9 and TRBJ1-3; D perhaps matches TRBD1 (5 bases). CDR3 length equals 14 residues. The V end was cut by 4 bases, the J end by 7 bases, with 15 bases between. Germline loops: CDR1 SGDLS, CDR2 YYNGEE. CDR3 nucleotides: TGTGCCAGCAGCCCCACCCCGGGGGGGAACACCATATATTTT. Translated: CASSPTPGGNTIYF.

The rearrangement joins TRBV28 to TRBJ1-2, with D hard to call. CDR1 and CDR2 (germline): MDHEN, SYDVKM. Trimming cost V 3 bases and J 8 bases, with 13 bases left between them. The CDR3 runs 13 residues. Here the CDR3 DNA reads TGTGCCAGCAGTTTCCAACCTCGGGTGGGCTACACCTTC. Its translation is CASSFQPRVGYTF.

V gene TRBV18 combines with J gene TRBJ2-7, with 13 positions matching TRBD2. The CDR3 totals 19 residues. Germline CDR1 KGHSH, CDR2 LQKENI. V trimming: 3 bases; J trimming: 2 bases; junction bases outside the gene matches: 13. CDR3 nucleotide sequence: TGTGCCAGCTCACCTGGACAGGGCCGGGGGACTAGCGGGACCTACGAGCAGTACTTC. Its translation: CASSPGQGRGTSGTYEQYF.

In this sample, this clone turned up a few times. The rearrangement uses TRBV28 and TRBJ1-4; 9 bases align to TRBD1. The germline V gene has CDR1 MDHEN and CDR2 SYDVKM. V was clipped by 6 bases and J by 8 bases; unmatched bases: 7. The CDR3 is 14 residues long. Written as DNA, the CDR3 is TGTGCCAGCAGATACCGACAGGGGGTAGAAAAACTGTTTTTT. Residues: CASRYRQGVEKLFF.

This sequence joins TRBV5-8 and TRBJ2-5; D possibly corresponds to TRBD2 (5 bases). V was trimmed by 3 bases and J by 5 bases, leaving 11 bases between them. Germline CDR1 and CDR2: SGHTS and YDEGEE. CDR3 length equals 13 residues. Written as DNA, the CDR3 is TGTGCCAGCAGCTGGGGAGTGAAGGAGACCCAGTACTTC. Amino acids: CASSWGVKETQYF. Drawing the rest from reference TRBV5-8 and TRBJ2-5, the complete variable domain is EAGVTQSPTHLIKTRGQQATLRCSPISGHTSVYWYQQALGLGLQFLLWYDEGEERNRGNFPPRFSGRQFPNYSSELNVNALELEDSALYLCASSWGVKETQYFGPGTRLLVL.

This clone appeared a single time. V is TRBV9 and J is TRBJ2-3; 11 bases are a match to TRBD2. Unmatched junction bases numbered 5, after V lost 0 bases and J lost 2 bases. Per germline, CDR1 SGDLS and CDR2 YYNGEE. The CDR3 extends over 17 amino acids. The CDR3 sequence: CASSVGTSGLYTDTQYF. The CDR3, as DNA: TGTGCCAGCAGCGTAGGGACTAGCGGGTTGTACACAGATACGCAGTATTTT.